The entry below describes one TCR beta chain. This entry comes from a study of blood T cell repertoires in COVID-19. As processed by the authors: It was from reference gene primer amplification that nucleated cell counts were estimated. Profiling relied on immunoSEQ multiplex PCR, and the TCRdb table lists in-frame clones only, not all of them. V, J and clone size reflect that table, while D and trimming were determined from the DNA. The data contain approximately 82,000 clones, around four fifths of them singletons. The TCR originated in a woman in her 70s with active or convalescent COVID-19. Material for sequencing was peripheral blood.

The CDR3 sequence is CASSEAGGTFYEQYF. The CDR3 coding sequence is TGCGCCAGCAGTGAGGCAGGGGGAACCTTCTACGAGCAGTACTTC. J is TRBJ2-7 and V is TRBV10-1, with 7 positions matching TRBD1. Germline V gives CDR1 WNHNN, CDR2 SYGVQD (reference sequence). V shed 2 bases and J 3 bases; nucleotides not matched to a gene: 7. The CDR3 contains 15 residues.